This T cell receptor beta chain originates from a study of T cells after yellow fever vaccination. The study made its TCR cDNA through 5'RACE template switching. That step introduced a universal primer site along with UMIs. Via MiXCR, TCRdb re-called the 5' RACE reads, giving one row per CDR3 protein. The sample carries approximately 340,000 distinct CDR3 sequences, more than 8.5% recorded once. V was clipped by 4 bases and J by 4 bases, with 3 bases between them. This CDR3 spans 10 amino acids. Germline V CDR1 and CDR2: DFQATT, SNEGSKA (reference sequence). This clonotype was seen more than once but under ten times.

The source is a man younger than 30 who received the YFV17D yellow fever vaccine. This specimen was PBMCs, taken on the day of the first yellow fever vaccination. This chain joins TRBV20-1 and TRBJ2-3; D uncertain. CDR3: CSAKADTQYF. CDR3 coding DNA: TGCAGTGCTAAGGCAGATACGCAGTATTTT.